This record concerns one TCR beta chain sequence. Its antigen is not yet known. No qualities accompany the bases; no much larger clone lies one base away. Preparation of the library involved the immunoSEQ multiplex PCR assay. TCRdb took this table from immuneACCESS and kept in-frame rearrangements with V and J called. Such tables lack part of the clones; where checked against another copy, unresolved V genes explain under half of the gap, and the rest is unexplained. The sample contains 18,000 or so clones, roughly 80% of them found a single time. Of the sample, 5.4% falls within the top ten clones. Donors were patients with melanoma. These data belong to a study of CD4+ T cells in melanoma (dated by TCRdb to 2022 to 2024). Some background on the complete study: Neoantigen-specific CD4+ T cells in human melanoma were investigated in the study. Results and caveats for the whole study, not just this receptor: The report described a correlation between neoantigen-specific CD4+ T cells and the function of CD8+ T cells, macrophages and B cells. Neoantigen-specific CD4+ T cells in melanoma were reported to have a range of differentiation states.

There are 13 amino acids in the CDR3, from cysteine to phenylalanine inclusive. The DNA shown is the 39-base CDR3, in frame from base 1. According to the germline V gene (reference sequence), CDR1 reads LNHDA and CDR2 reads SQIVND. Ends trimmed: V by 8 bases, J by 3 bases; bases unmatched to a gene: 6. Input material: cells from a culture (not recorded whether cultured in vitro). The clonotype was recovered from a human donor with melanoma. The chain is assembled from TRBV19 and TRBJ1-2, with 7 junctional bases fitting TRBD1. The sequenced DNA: TGTGCCAGTCGAAGACAGGGTGACTATGGCTACACCTTC. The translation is CASRRQGDYGYTF.